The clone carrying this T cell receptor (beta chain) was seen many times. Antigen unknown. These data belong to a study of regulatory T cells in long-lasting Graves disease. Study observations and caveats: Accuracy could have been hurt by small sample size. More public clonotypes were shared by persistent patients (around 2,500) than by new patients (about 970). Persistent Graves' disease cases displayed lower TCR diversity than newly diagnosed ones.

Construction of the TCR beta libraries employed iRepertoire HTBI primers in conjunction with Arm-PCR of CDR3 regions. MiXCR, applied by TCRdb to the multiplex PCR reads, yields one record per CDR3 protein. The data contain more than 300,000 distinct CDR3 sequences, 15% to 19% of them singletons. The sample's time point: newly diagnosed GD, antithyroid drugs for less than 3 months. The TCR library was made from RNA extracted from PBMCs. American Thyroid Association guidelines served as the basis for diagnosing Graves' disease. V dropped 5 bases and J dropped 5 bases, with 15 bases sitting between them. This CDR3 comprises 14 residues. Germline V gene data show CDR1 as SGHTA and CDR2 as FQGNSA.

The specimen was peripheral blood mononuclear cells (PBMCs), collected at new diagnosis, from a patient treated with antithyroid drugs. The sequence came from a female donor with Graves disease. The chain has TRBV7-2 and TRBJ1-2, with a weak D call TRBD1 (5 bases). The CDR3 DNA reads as TGTGCCAGCAGCCCCCGCGGGACGGAGTATGGCTACACCTTC. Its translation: CASSPRGTEYGYTF.